A selection of T cell receptor beta chains follows, all from one sample in a study of metastatic and nonmetastatic thyroid tumors. TCRdb ran MiXCR on the PCR reads. Seen here are under 25,000 clones, around a sixth observed once, and the top ten hold more than 35%. The source material was blood. The receptors stem from a female donor with papillary thyroid cancer or a benign thyroid nodule (not recorded which). Some clones in this sample may be carry-over from other donors' samples. The CDR3 runs from the conserved cysteine through the conserved F or W. D genes are given only for firm matches. Clone size, where shown, is once, few, many, or a class for clones that have expanded.

TRBD1 many TRBJ1-2 TRBV2 CASNPGQGHGYTF TGTGCCAGCAACCCGGGACAGGGTCATGGCTACACCTTC
TRBD2 many TRBJ2-1 TRBV4-3 CASSQDALAGALNEQFF TGCGCCAGCAGCCAAGATGCACTAGCGGGAGCCCTCAATGAGCAGTTCTTC
- many TRBJ1-1 TRBV10-3 CAIQEEGITEAFF TGTGCCATCCAAGAGGAGGGGATCACTGAAGCTTTCTTT
TRBD2 - TRBJ2-7 TRBV2 CASSGNPYEQYF TGTGCCAGTAGCGGGAATCCTTACGAGCAGTACTTC
- medium-sized TRBJ2-7 TRBV20-1 CSATWRSYEQYF TGCAGTGCTACCTGGCGGTCCTACGAGCAGTACTTC
- many TRBJ2-7 TRBV10-2 CASSDRLRDEQYF TGCGCCAGCAGTGATCGGCTGAGGGACGAGCAGTACTTC
- many TRBJ2-5 TRBV10-3 CAISSDQETQYF TGTGCCATTTCTAGCGACCAAGAGACCCAGTACTTC
- - TRBJ2-7 TRBV27 CASRTIALHEQYF TGTGCCAGCAGGACTATCGCCCTCCACGAGCAGTACTTC
TRBD1 many TRBJ2-6 TRBV20-1 CSASTDRDPTLSGANVLTF TGCAGTGCTAGCACCGACAGGGATCCAACACTATCTGGGGCCAACGTCCTGACTTTC
- many TRBJ2-1 TRBV27 CASSSLGNEQFF TGTGCCAGCAGTTCCCTGGGGAATGAGCAGTTCTTC
- many TRBJ2-1 TRBV2 CASSLSSAGEQFF TGTGCCAGCAGTCTGTCTAGCGCGGGTGAGCAGTTCTTC
- many TRBJ2-3 TRBV28 CASQGGGIATDTQYF TGTGCCTCGCAAGGGGGGGGAATTGCGACAGATACGCAGTATTTT
- many TRBJ2-7 TRBV6-1 CAMRPLGYEQYF TGTGCCATGCGGCCTTTAGGCTACGAGCAGTACTTC
- - TRBJ2-7 TRBV7-3 CANSPNPDYYEQCF TGTGCCAACAGCCCAAACCCAGACTACTACGAGCAGTGCTTC
- many TRBJ2-3 TRBV24-1 CATSDSSRASTDTQYF TGTGCCACCAGTGATTCTTCTAGGGCTAGCACAGATACGCAGTATTTT
- many TRBJ2-1 TRBV12-3/TRBV12-4 CASSSRSRTTINNEQFF TGTGCCAGCAGTTCTAGGAGTAGGACTACAATTAACAATGAGCAGTTCTTC
TRBD1 many TRBJ1-6 TRBV19 CASSTVQGIGNSPLHF TGTGCCAGTAGTACCGTACAGGGGATAGGAAATTCACCCCTCCACTTT
- - TRBJ1-1 TRBV6-5 CASSYGQEFQAFF TGTGCCAGCAGTTACGGGCAGGAGTTTCAAGCTTTCTTT
- - TRBJ2-7 TRBV5-1 CASSPAVGGSHALHEQYF TGCGCCAGCAGCCCCGCCGTGGGTGGGAGCCATGCCCTCCACGAGCAGTACTTC
TRBD2 - TRBJ2-7 TRBV20-1 CSARDWGAGSYEQYF TGCAGTGCCAGAGATTGGGGAGCGGGATCCTACGAGCAGTACTTC
- many TRBJ1-5 TRBV7-2 CASSYPSRYYQPQHF TGTGCCAGCAGCTACCCGAGCAGGTATTATCAGCCCCAGCATTTT
TRBD1 few TRBJ1-2 TRBV24-1 CATSNQGGYGYTF TGTGCCACCAGTAACCAGGGGGGATATGGCTACACCTTC
TRBD2 many TRBJ2-3 TRBV11-3 CASSLGLAGNPSTDTQYF TGTGCCAGCAGCCTGGGTCTAGCGGGAAATCCTAGCACAGATACGCAGTATTTT
- - TRBJ2-7 TRBV11-3 CASSVFGGGYEQYF TGTGCCAGCAGCGTGTTTGGGGGAGGCTACGAGCAGTACTTC
- medium-sized TRBJ1-2 TRBV11-2 CASSFREEGYGYTF TGTGCCAGCAGCTTTAGGGAGGAAGGCTATGGCTACACCTTC
- many TRBJ2-2 TRBV5-1 CASSPRSNTGELFF TGCGCCAGCAGCCCACGTTCGAACACCGGGGAGCTGTTTTTT
- many TRBJ2-5 TRBV14 CASSHLSQETQYF TGTGCCAGCAGCCATCTCTCCCAAGAGACCCAGTACTTC
- many TRBJ2-2 TRBV11-3 CASSLRGANTGELFF TGTGCCAGCAGCTTAAGGGGGGCGAACACCGGGGAGCTGTTTTTT
- many TRBJ2-5 TRBV27 CASSFTRRRDSPPQETQYF TGTGCCAGCAGTTTTACCCGCCGTAGAGACAGTCCCCCCCAAGAGACCCAGTACTTC
- many TRBJ1-1 TRBV19 CASSRPGIGNTEAFF TGTGCCAGTAGTAGGCCCGGAATCGGGAACACTGAAGCTTTCTTT
- many TRBJ1-5 TRBV6-9 CAKAQASFGNQPQHF TGTGCCAAAGCACAGGCCTCTTTCGGCAATCAGCCCCAGCATTTT
- many TRBJ2-3 TRBV20-1 CSARAPGPDTQYF TGCAGTGCTAGAGCGCCCGGGCCAGATACGCAGTATTTT
- many TRBJ1-4 TRBV3-1 CASSPSSGTAREKLFF TGTGCCAGCAGCCCGAGTTCCGGGACGGCTCGAGAAAAACTGTTTTTT
- many TRBJ2-1 TRBV20-1 CSARESAGTYNEQFF TGCAGTGCTAGAGAATCGGCGGGGACCTACAATGAGCAGTTCTTC
- - TRBJ1-4 TRBV20-1 CSARNPNEKLFF TGCAGTGCTAGGAATCCCAATGAAAAACTGTTTTTT